This T cell receptor (beta chain) was observed in a study of T cell responses to AZD1222 COVID-19 vaccine. The protocol was immunoSEQ multiplex PCR, while the TCRdb copy is restricted to in-frame clones and leaves out a portion. This sample has tens of thousands of clones, with roughly 90% found just once. Concerning this clone itself: Antigen unknown.

V gave up 1 base and J gave up 8 bases, with 11 bases separating them. CDR1 is LNHDA, CDR2 SQIVND, per germline (reference sequence). This CDR3 has 13 residues. Study outcomes and limitations: Variant regions that are unmutated are reportedly the target of nearly half of spike-specific TCRs. Donors, mostly white British, included more females; clonal diversity was possibly underestimated.

This chain links TRBV19 with TRBJ1-1; D call uncertain. This TCR derives from an adult in good health. The sequencing used peripheral blood, collected on day 0 of AZD1222 vaccination. CDR3: CASSIGEALEAFF. CDR3 bases: TGTGCCAGTAGTATAGGGGAGGCGCTAGAAGCTTTCTTT.